The text below deals with one T cell receptor beta chain. This sample is part of a study of a mutant IDH1 vaccine in newly diagnosed glioma. Study background: Previous treatment comprised radiotherapy, temozolomide, or both, mostly both.

The protocol was immunoSEQ multiplex PCR, while the TCRdb copy is restricted to in-frame clones and leaves out a portion. The sample lists 45,000 to 65,000 clones, around 80% occurring once. Germline V lookup: CDR1 SNHLY, CDR2 FYNNEI. There are 15 residues in the CDR3. V was pared by 1 base and J by 5 bases, with 7 bases of the junction left unmatched. The time point denotes: baseline, week 1 (first vaccination visit). The treatment is: pre-vaccination baseline after standard-of-care therapy. This receptor was taken from a man between 18 and 29 years old with glioma. Specimen: PBMCs, collected from a glioma patient treated with radiotherapy, temozolomide or both. The V call is TRBV2, the J call TRBJ2-5; 7 nucleotides match TRBD1. This chain's CDR3 is CASSEGDRDGETQYF. CDR3 in DNA: TGTGCCAGCAGTGAAGGAGACAGGGACGGGGAGACCCAGTACTTC.